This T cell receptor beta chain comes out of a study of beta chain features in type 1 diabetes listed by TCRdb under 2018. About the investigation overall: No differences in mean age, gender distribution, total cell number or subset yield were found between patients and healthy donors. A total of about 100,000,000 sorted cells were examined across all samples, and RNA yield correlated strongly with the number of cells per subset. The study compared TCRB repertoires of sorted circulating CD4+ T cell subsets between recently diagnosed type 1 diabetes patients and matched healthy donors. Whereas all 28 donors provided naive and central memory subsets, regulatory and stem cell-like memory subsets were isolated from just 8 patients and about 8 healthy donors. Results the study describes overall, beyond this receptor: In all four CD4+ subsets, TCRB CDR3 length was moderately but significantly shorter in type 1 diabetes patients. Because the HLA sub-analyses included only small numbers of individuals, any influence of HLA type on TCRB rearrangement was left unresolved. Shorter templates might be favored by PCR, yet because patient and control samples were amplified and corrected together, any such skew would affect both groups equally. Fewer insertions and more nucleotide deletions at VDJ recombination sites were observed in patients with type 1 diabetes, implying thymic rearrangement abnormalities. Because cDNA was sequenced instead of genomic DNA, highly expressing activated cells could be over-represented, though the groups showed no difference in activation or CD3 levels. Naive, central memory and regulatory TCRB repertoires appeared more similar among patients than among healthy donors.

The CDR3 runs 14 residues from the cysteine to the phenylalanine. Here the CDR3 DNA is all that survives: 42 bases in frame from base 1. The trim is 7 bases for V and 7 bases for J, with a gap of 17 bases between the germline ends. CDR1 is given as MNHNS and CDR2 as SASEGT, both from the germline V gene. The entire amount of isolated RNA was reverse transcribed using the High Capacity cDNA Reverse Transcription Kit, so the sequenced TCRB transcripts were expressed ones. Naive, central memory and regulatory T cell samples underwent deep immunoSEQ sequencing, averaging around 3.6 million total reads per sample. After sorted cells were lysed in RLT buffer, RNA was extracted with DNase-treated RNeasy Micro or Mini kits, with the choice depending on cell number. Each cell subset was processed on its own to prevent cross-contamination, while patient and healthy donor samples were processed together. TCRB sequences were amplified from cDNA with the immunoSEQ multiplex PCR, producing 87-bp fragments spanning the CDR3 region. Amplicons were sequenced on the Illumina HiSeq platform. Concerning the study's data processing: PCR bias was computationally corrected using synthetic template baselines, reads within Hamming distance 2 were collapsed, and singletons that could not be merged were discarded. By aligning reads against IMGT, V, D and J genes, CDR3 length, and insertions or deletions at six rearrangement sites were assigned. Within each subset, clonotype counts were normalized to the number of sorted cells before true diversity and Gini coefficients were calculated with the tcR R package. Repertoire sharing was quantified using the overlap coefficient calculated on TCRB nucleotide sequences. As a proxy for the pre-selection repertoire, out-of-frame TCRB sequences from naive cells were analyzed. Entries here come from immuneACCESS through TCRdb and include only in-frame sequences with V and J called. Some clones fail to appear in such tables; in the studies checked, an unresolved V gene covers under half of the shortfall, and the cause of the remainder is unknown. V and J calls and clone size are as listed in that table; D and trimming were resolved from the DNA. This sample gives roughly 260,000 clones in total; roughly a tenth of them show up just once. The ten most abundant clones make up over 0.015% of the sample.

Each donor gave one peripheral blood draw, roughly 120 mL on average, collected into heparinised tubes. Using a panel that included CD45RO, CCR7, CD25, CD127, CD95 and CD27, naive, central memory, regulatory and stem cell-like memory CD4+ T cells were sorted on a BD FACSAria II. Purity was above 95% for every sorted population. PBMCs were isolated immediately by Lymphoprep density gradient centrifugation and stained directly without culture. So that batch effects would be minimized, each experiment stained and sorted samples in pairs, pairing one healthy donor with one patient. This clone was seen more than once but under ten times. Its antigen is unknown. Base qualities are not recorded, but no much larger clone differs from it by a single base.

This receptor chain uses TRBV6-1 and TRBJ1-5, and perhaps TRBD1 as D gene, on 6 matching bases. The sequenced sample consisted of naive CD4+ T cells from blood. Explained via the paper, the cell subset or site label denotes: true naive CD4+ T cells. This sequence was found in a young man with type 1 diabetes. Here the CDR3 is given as CASTGRGAGQPQHF. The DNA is TGTGCCAGCACGGGGAGGGGGGCAGGGCAGCCCCAGCATTTT.